The 27 T cell receptor beta chains reported below all come from one sample, sequenced in a study of blood T cell repertoires in COVID-19. Data came from immunoSEQ multiplex PCR; TCRdb stores just in-frame clones and leaves some out. Seen here are roughly 55,000 clones, around 80% observed once, and the top ten hold around an eighth. The sequenced sample consisted of peripheral blood. The origin of the receptors is an elderly man with acute or convalescent COVID-19.

Comment on this clone: Other nucleotide sequences from this sample produce the same CDR3. This sequence joins TRBV5-1 and TRBJ2-1; 12 bases align to TRBD2. CDR1 and CDR2 (germline): SGHRS, YFSETQ. The CDR3 runs to 16 residues. Trimming at V came to 1 base and at J to 6 bases, leaving 5 bases not matched to a gene. The CDR3, as DNA: TGCGCCAGCAGCTTGAGGCCGGGACTAGCGGGCAATGAGCAGTTCTTC. Translation: CASSLRPGLAGNEQFF.

The gene calls are TRBV27 and TRBJ2-3, with 7 bases matching TRBD2. Germline values: CDR1 MNHEY, CDR2 SMNVEV (reference sequence). Trimming at V came to 2 bases and at J to 3 bases, leaving 8 bases not matched to a gene. CDR3 size: 16 residues. CDR3 residues: CASSLRRERATDTQYF. Here the CDR3 DNA reads TGTGCCAGCAGTTTAAGGCGGGAGAGAGCGACAGATACGCAGTATTTT.

This clone was observed a single time. This chain joins TRBV6-5 and TRBJ2-1; the match to TRBD2 covers 10 bases. With 2 bases clipped from V and 4 bases from J, the junction kept 2 bases outside the gene matches. The CDR3 is 15 residues long. CDR1 and CDR2 (germline): MNHEY, SVGAGI. As DNA, the CDR3 is TGTGCCAGCAGTTACCCTAGCGGGGGTTACAATGAGCAGTTCTTC. It codes for CASSYPSGGYNEQFF.

The chain employs TRBV30 and TRBJ2-5; D uncertain. Trimming removed 2 bases at V and 5 bases at J, with 6 bases between. The CDR3 has 11 amino acids. From germline, CDR1 is GTSNPN and CDR2 SVGIG (reference sequence). The CDR3, as DNA: TGTGCCTGGAGTTTCTCGGAGACCCAGTACTTC. It is translated as CAWSFSETQYF.

The chain carries TRBV5-1 and TRBJ1-2, with D perhaps matching TRBD1 (5 bases). Per the germline V gene, CDR1 is SGHRS and CDR2 is YFSETQ. CDR3 length: 15 residues. The germline V and J ends were trimmed by 4 bases and 5 bases, with 18 bases remaining between them. The CDR3 sequence is CASSLRAGGGYGYTF. CDR3 coding DNA: TGCGCCAGCAGCCTCCGGGCGGGGGGAGGTTATGGCTACACCTTC.

The chain joins TRBV15 to TRBJ1-2, with unresolved D. Per germline, CDR1 LNHNV and CDR2 YYDKDF (reference sequence). The ends were cut back, 4 bases at V and 2 bases at J, with 8 bases in the middle. The CDR3 is 13 residues long. The CDR3 loop is CATSTVVNYGYTF. The DNA for the CDR3 is TGTGCCACCAGCACAGTGGTGAACTATGGCTACACCTTC.

This clone showed up just a few times. This sequence joins TRBV9 and TRBJ2-1; D uncertain. The CDR3 spans 14 residues. Trimming removed 3 bases at V and 5 bases at J, with 12 bases between. The germline gives CDR1 SGDLS, CDR2 YYNGEE. DNA for the CDR3: TGTGCCAGCAGCGCTTCCCTACAGAACAATGAGCAGTTCTTC. Encoded protein: CASSASLQNNEQFF. Complete variable domain (other parts from reference TRBV9 and TRBJ2-1): DSGVTQTPKHLITATGQRVTLRCSPRSGDLSVYWYQQSLDQGLQFLIQYYNGEERAKGNILERFSAQQFPDLHSELNLSSLELGDSALYFCASSASLQNNEQFFGPGTRLTVL.

The chain carries TRBV5-1 and TRBJ2-7, with a weak D call TRBD1 (5 bases). With 7 bases removed from V and 0 bases from J, the gap between germline ends came to 14 bases. CDR1 is SGHRS, CDR2 YFSETQ, per germline. The CDR3 contains 14 residues. CDR3: CASGQLESSYEQYF. CDR3 DNA: TGCGCCAGCGGACAACTGGAGAGCTCCTACGAGCAGTACTTC.

This clone was detected a few times. The chain joins TRBV5-1 to TRBJ2-3; D unclear. Germline-derived CDR1 and CDR2 are SGHRS and YFSETQ. The CDR3 is 14 residues long. Trimming took 0 bases from V and 2 from J, leaving 7 bases between them. The CDR3 DNA reads TGCGCCAGCAGCTTGGACTCTCACACAGATACGCAGTATTTT. Protein: CASSLDSHTDTQYF.

This clone has only a few counts. The J gene is TRBJ1-6, the V gene TRBV9, with TRBD1 as a possible D gene (5 bases). CDR3 length: 14 residues. Germline lookup yields CDR1 SGDLS and CDR2 YYNGEE. V was cut by 3 bases and J by 7 bases, with 11 bases left in between. Here the CDR3 DNA reads TGTGCCAGCAGCGGCCTCGGGGGAAATTCACCCCTCCACTTT. Amino acids: CASSGLGGNSPLHF.

The CDR3, as DNA: TGTGCCAGCAGTGTGAGAGCTCCCACGGGTCAGCCCCAGCATTTT. Amino acid sequence: CASSVRAPTGQPQHF. The chain recombines TRBV2 with TRBJ1-5; the D is unclear. CDR1 and CDR2 from the germline V gene are SNHLY and FYNNEI. Trimming took 4 bases from V and 6 from J, leaving 16 bases between them. The CDR3 length is 15 residues.

The V and J genes are TRBV4-2 and TRBJ2-1, with D possibly TRBD2 on 6 matching bases. Trimming pared 0 bases from V and 2 bases from J, leaving 17 bases between. The CDR3 spans 18 residues. The V gene's germline CDR1 is LGHNA and CDR2 YNFKEQ. The chain's CDR3 is CASSQEGRGYPPYNEQFF. CDR3 sequence (DNA): TGTGCCAGCAGCCAAGAAGGGCGGGGATATCCTCCCTACAATGAGCAGTTCTTC.

The V call is TRBV5-8, the J call TRBJ2-1; 9 nucleotides line up with TRBD2. This CDR3 is built from 15 residues. Germline trimming cut 0 bases from V and 3 bases from J; bases unmatched to any gene: 1. Germline assignment: CDR1 SGHTS and CDR2 YDEGEE. As DNA, the CDR3 is TGTGCCAGCAGCTTGGGAGCGGGAGGCTACAATGAGCAGTTCTTC. Amino acids: CASSLGAGGYNEQFF.

V gene TRBV29-1 combines with J gene TRBJ1-1; TRBD1 might be the D (6 bases). CDR1 is SQVTM, CDR2 ANQGSEA, per germline. The V end lost 7 bases, the J end lost 1 base, and 7 bases lay between the germline ends. This CDR3 is built from 11 residues. The CDR3: CSGTENTEAFF. CDR3 nucleotide sequence: TGCAGCGGGACAGAGAACACTGAAGCTTTCTTT.

The V call is TRBV3-1 (or the pseudogene TRBV3-2), the J call TRBJ2-1, with 8 positions matching TRBD2. Germline CDR1 LGHDT, CDR2 YNNKEL (reference sequence). CDR3 length equals 13 residues. Germline trimming cut 2 bases from V and 6 bases from J; bases unmatched to any gene: 0. The CDR3 DNA sequence: TGTGCCAGCAGCCAAACTAGCGGCAATGAGCAGTTCTTC. Its translation: CASSQTSGNEQFF.

This clone showed up just a few times. The V and J genes are TRBV5-4 and TRBJ1-2, with 8 bases matching TRBD1. Germline V gene data show CDR1 as SGHNT and CDR2 as YYREEE (reference sequence). CDR3 length: 16 amino acids. V dropped 3 bases and J dropped 4; count of bases not matched to a gene: 11. CDR3 loop: CASSYGQGALGYGYTF. In DNA, the CDR3 is TGTGCCAGCAGCTATGGCCAGGGGGCTCTAGGCTATGGCTACACCTTC.

This sequence joins TRBV11-3 and TRBJ2-3; 7 positions agree with TRBD1. This CDR3 comprises 17 residues. The trim removed 5 bases at V and 2 bases at J, leaving 13 bases unmatched. Germline V CDR1 and CDR2: SGHNT, YENEEA. CDR3 DNA: TGTGCCAGCAGCGCCGGGACAGAACAACGATACACAGATACGCAGTATTTT. Amino acids: CASSAGTEQRYTDTQYF.

The sample holds a few counts of this clone. The chain combines TRBV5-6 with TRBJ1-2; TRBD1 agrees at 8 bases. CDR1 is SGHDT and CDR2 is YYEEEE in the germline V gene. Trimming took 2 bases from V and 4 from J; bases not matched to a gene: 7. The CDR3 is 15 amino acids. CDR3 bases: TGTGCCAGCAGCTTTGATAATGACAGGGGCTATGGCTACACCTTC. This translates into CASSFDNDRGYGYTF.

The genes are TRBV5-6 and TRBJ2-2; D might be TRBD1 (6 bases). The germline V and J ends were trimmed by 1 base and 0 bases, with 7 bases remaining between them. The germline V gene has CDR1 SGHDT and CDR2 YYEEEE. This CDR3 is built from 15 residues. Written as DNA, the CDR3 is TGTGCCAGCAGCTTGCAGGGGCCGAACACCGGGGAGCTGTTTTTT. This translates into CASSLQGPNTGELFF.

V gene TRBV19 combines with J gene TRBJ2-7; TRBD1 aligns across 8 bases. The J segment lost 4 bases and the V segment lost 5 bases, leaving 4 bases of the junction unmatched. The CDR3 totals 13 residues. The germline CDR1 and CDR2 sequences are LNHDA and SQIVND (reference sequence). CDR3 loop: CASSVDRAYEQYF. As DNA, the CDR3 is TGTGCCAGTAGTGTGGACAGGGCATACGAGCAGTACTTC.

The chain uses TRBV13 and TRBJ1-2; D is unclear. V lost 5 bases and J 0 bases, leaving 7 bases between the germline ends. This CDR3 comprises 13 residues. Germline V gives CDR1 PRHDT, CDR2 FYEKMQ (reference sequence). CDR3 sequence reads: CASSQTANYGYTF. The CDR3 bases are TGTGCCAGCAGCCAAACTGCTAACTATGGCTACACCTTC.

The chain employs TRBV27 and TRBJ2-2; 8 nucleotides agree with TRBD1. The CDR3 loop spans 15 amino acids. The ends lost 6 bases at V and 4 bases at J; junction bases unmatched: 7. Germline lookup yields CDR1 MNHEY and CDR2 SMNVEV (reference sequence). The chain's CDR3 is CASSPDRAPTGELFF. The CDR3 nucleotides read TGTGCCAGCAGCCCGGACAGGGCCCCCACCGGGGAGCTGTTTTTT.

The table lists this clone with a count of one. The rearrangement joins TRBV7-9 to TRBJ1-1; D is undetermined. The CDR3 covers 15 residues. Germline-derived CDR1 and CDR2 are SEHNR and FQNEAQ (reference sequence). Trimming cost V 5 bases and J 0 bases, with 13 bases left between them. CDR3 DNA: TGTGCCAGCAGCGCCGGGAGGGCAGTGAACACTGAAGCTTTCTTT. This translates into CASSAGRAVNTEAFF.

The chain uses TRBV10-2 and TRBJ1-1, with TRBD1 identical over 8 bases. J lost 4 bases, V lost 6 bases, and 4 bases had no gene match. This CDR3 comprises 13 residues. Looked up from germline, CDR1 is WSHSY and CDR2 is SAAADI. The chain's CDR3 is CASSPTGATEAFF. CDR3 DNA: TGCGCCAGCAGCCCGACAGGGGCCACTGAAGCTTTCTTT.

This clone was detected a few times. The chain combines TRBV7-2 with TRBJ2-7; 12 bases align to TRBD2. The CDR3 consists of 16 residues. The J segment lost 4 bases and the V segment lost 6 bases, leaving 10 bases of the junction unmatched. Per the germline V gene, CDR1 is SGHTA and CDR2 is FQGNSA. This CDR3 is CASSPLTSGGGYEQYF. In DNA form, the CDR3 reads TGTGCCAGCAGTCCTTTGACTAGCGGGGGAGGATACGAGCAGTACTTC.

The V gene is TRBV6-1, the J gene TRBJ1-2; TRBD1 is a possible D gene (5 bases). The CDR3 runs 14 residues. In germline, CDR1 is MNHNS, CDR2 SASEGT. With 2 bases removed from V and 7 bases from J, the gap between germline ends came to 14 bases. The CDR3 DNA is TGTGCCAGCAGTGAAAGGGCAGGGTTGAGTGGCTACACCTTC. Its translation is CASSERAGLSGYTF.

The genes are TRBV27 and TRBJ2-7, with 11 bases that match TRBD2. The germline CDR1 and CDR2 sequences are MNHEY and SMNVEV (reference sequence). Trimming at V came to 8 bases and at J to 4 bases, leaving 7 bases not matched to a gene. This CDR3 region has 14 residues. CDR3 nucleotides: TGTGCCAGCGGGGGGGGACTAGCGGTTTACGAGCAGTACTTC. Protein: CASGGGLAVYEQYF.